What follows are 23 T cell receptor beta chains derived from one specimen sequenced in a study of blood T cell repertoires in COVID-19. Generated by immunoSEQ multiplex PCR, the TCRdb table keeps only in-frame clones and is missing some. The data contain just over 650,000 clones, just under 90% of them singletons. The sample taken for sequencing was peripheral blood. All receptors come from a woman between 18 and 29 years old with acute or convalescent COVID-19.

The chain recombines TRBV27 with TRBJ2-7, with D possibly TRBD2 on 5 matching bases. This CDR3 has 13 residues. The V and J ends lost 8 bases and 3 bases respectively, with 14 bases between them. Germline lookup yields CDR1 MNHEY and CDR2 SMNVEV (reference sequence). This chain's CDR3 is CASRKSGSYEQYF. DNA for the CDR3: TGTGCCAGCCGAAAAAGTGGGAGCTACGAGCAGTACTTC.

V usage is TRBV9 and J usage is TRBJ2-1, with 8 bases aligning to TRBD1. Germline V gene data show CDR1 as SGDLS and CDR2 as YYNGEE. The CDR3 length is 14 residues. Trimming at V came to 4 bases and at J to 2 bases, leaving 2 bases not matched to a gene. The CDR3, as DNA: TGTGCCAGCAGCCCAGGGGGCGCCTACAATGAGCAGTTCTTC. The encoded protein is CASSPGGAYNEQFF.

This chain joins TRBV19 and TRBJ1-6, with D tentatively TRBD1 (6 bases). Trimming took 5 bases from V and 0 from J, leaving 11 bases between them. Germline V gene sequence: CDR1 LNHDA, CDR2 SQIVND (reference sequence). There are 16 residues in the CDR3. CDR3 in amino acids: CASSPTGSSYNSPLHF. The CDR3 region has the DNA TGTGCCAGTAGTCCTACAGGGAGCTCCTATAATTCACCCCTCCACTTT.

This clone was recorded once. The rearrangement uses TRBV4-1 and TRBJ2-4; maybe TRBD1 (6 bases). In germline, CDR1 is MGHRA, CDR2 YSYEKL. The CDR3 is 15 residues long. The germline V and J ends were trimmed by 4 bases and 0 bases, with 10 bases remaining between them. The CDR3 DNA follows: TGCGCCAGCAGCCTATTGGGACAAGCCAAAAACATTCAGTACTTC. Translated: CASSLLGQAKNIQYF.

The gene calls are TRBV19 and TRBJ2-4; D possibly corresponds to TRBD1 (5 bases). The ends were cut back, 3 bases at V and 2 bases at J, with 14 bases in the middle. Germline V gene sequence: CDR1 LNHDA, CDR2 SQIVND (reference sequence). CDR3 length: 16 amino acids. The chain's CDR3 is CASSISGRETKNIQYF. The CDR3 nucleotides are TGTGCCAGTAGTATTTCTGGCAGGGAAACCAAAAACATTCAGTACTTC. The whole variable domain, remainder taken from reference TRBV19 and TRBJ2-4, is DGGITQSPKYLFRKEGQNVTLSCEQNLNHDAMYWYRQDPGQGLRLIYYSQIVNDFQKGDIAEGYSVSREKKESFPLTVTSAQKNPTAFYLCASSISGRETKNIQYFGAGTRLSVL.

As regards this clone: The same CDR3 also results from other DNA sequences found in this sample. The CDR3 coding sequence is TGTGCCAGCAGCCAAGGCGGATTATCTGGGGCCAACGTCCTGACTTTC. It codes for CASSQGGLSGANVLTF. The chain uses TRBV3-1 (or the pseudogene TRBV3-2) and TRBJ2-6, with D uncertain. Trimming stripped 1 base from V and 1 base from J, with 8 bases between. This CDR3 is 16 amino acids long. Per the germline V gene, CDR1 is LGHDT and CDR2 is YNNKEL (reference sequence).

The V and J genes are TRBV15 and TRBJ2-7, with a possible D match to TRBD1 (6 bases). This CDR3 is 17 amino acids long. V shed 0 bases and J shed 0 bases, with 15 bases lying between them. CDR1 and CDR2 from the germline V gene are LNHNV and YYDKDF (reference sequence). The CDR3 here is CATSRDYRQVLSYEQYF. CDR3 coding DNA: TGTGCCACCAGCAGAGATTACCGACAGGTCCTCTCCTACGAGCAGTACTTC.

J is TRBJ1-4 and V is TRBV30; a weak D match, TRBD1 (6 bases). CDR1 is GTSNPN and CDR2 is SVGIG in the germline V gene (reference sequence). CDR3 length equals 16 residues. V was pared by 2 bases and J by 4 bases, with 17 bases between. The CDR3 DNA follows: TGTGCCTGGAGTACTGGGACATTTGTCTTTAATGAAAAACTGTTTTTT. The encoded protein is CAWSTGTFVFNEKLFF.

This chain uses TRBV10-3 with TRBJ1-1, with TRBD1 matching 12 bases. V lost 4 bases to trimming and J lost 5 bases; unmatched junction nucleotides: 5. The germline V gene has CDR1 ENHRY and CDR2 SYGVKD. The CDR3 totals 15 residues. The CDR3 is CAISGGQGAWTEAFF. In DNA, the CDR3 is TGTGCCATCAGTGGGGGACAGGGGGCGTGGACTGAAGCTTTCTTT.

This chain joins TRBV18 and TRBJ1-1; D is ambiguous. Trimming stripped 6 bases from V and 7 bases from J, with 12 bases between. Germline values: CDR1 KGHSH, CDR2 LQKENI. This CDR3 is 12 amino acids long. CDR3 loop: CASSVARGEAFF. CDR3 DNA: TGTGCCAGCTCCGTAGCCCGGGGTGAAGCTTTCTTT.

The chain couples TRBV25-1 to TRBJ2-6, with D possibly matching TRBD1 (6 bases). Germline assignment: CDR1 MGHDK and CDR2 SYGVNS. The CDR3 is made up of 16 amino acids. Trimming removed 4 bases at V and 1 base at J, with 11 bases between. Here the CDR3 reads CASSVHQGSGANVLTF. The CDR3 DNA follows: TGTGCCAGCAGTGTTCACCAGGGGTCTGGGGCCAACGTCCTGACTTTC. Variable domain in full (rest from reference TRBV25-1 and TRBJ2-6): EADIYQTPRYLVIGTGKKITLECSQTMGHDKMYWYQQDPGMELHLIHYSYGVNSTEKGDLSSESTVSRIRTEHFPLTLESARPSHTSQYLCASSVHQGSGANVLTFGAGSRLTVL.

V usage is TRBV4-3 and J usage is TRBJ2-1; D gene unclear. The V gene lost 5 bases and the J gene lost 5 bases, with 16 bases spanning the gap. The germline V gene has CDR1 LGHNA and CDR2 YSLEER. The CDR3 sequence is 15 residues long. CDR3 sequence reads: CASSWVAAPNNEQFF. The CDR3 region has the DNA TGCGCCAGCAGCTGGGTGGCAGCGCCAAACAATGAGCAGTTCTTC.

V usage is TRBV24-1 and J usage is TRBJ2-1; D is unclear. V lost 1 base to trimming and J lost 8 bases, with 8 bases between them. CDR1 and CDR2 (germline): KGHDR, SFDVKD. The CDR3 is 13 amino acids. For the CDR3, the DNA is TGTGCCACCAGTGATTTCGTCGGTCATGAGCAGTTCTTC. Protein product: CATSDFVGHEQFF.

This sequence joins TRBV7-2 and TRBJ2-5; D perhaps matches TRBD2 (7 bases). From germline, CDR1 is SGHTA and CDR2 FQGNSA. Trimming stripped 5 bases from V and 5 bases from J, with 12 bases between. The CDR3 is 13 residues long. CDR3: CASSQGGGETQYF. For the CDR3, the DNA is TGTGCCAGCAGCCAAGGGGGAGGGGAGACCCAGTACTTC.

The chain employs TRBV7-3 and TRBJ1-1, with a possible D match to TRBD1 (5 bases). V gave up 9 bases and J gave up 1 base, with 15 bases separating them. This CDR3 is 14 amino acids long. In germline, CDR1 is SGHTA, CDR2 FQGTGA. This CDR3 is CASSLSTANTEAFF. The CDR3 DNA reads TGTGCCAGTAGCCTATCGACAGCGAACACTGAAGCTTTCTTT.

The chain is built from TRBV18 and TRBJ1-6; 8 bases align to TRBD1. Germline-derived CDR1 and CDR2 are KGHSH and LQKENI. The length of the CDR3 is 16 residues. With V trimmed by 3 bases and J by 6 bases, 7 bases remained unmatched. CDR3 in DNA: TGTGCCAGCTCACCGGACAGGGCATACGGTAATTCACCCCTCCACTTT. Translation: CASSPDRAYGNSPLHF.

The chain couples TRBV7-9 to TRBJ1-2; D is possibly TRBD1 (5 bases). The CDR3 contains 12 residues. CDR1 is SEHNR, CDR2 FQNEAQ, per germline (reference sequence). Deletions cut 5 bases from V and 8 bases from J, with 12 bases between. As DNA, the CDR3 is TGTGCCAGCAGCCCCACCCAGGGAGGCTACACCTTC. This encodes CASSPTQGGYTF.

The V and J genes are TRBV9 and TRBJ1-2, with D perhaps matching TRBD1 (5 bases). The V end lost 3 bases, the J end lost 4 bases, and 22 bases lay between the germline ends. Looked up from germline, CDR1 is SGDLS and CDR2 is YYNGEE. This CDR3 spans 17 amino acids. The DNA of the CDR3 is TGTGCCAGCAGCGGAGAGTTTCAGGGACTTCGGAGCTATGGCTACACCTTC. Encoded protein: CASSGEFQGLRSYGYTF.

Only one count was recorded for this clone. This chain joins TRBV29-1 and TRBJ1-3; D unresolved. Germline assignment: CDR1 SQVTM and CDR2 ANQGSEA. The CDR3 runs 16 residues. Trimming took off 5 bases at V and 0 bases at J, with 17 bases between the two ends. The CDR3 reads CSVRGSGRISGNTIYF. In nucleotides, the CDR3 is TGCAGCGTTCGGGGTTCGGGAAGGATCTCTGGAAACACCATATATTTT.

V is TRBV3-1 (or the pseudogene TRBV3-2) and J is TRBJ1-4, with no clear D. The CDR3 contains 14 residues. From germline, CDR1 is LGHDT and CDR2 YNNKEL (reference sequence). V was clipped by 1 base and J by 5 bases, with 8 bases between them. The chain's CDR3 is CASSQAGVNEKLFF. CDR3 nucleotide sequence: TGTGCCAGCAGCCAAGCGGGAGTAAATGAAAAACTGTTTTTT.

The chain couples TRBV6-5 to TRBJ2-2, with 8 bases aligning to TRBD1. This CDR3 has 14 amino acids. Germline lookup yields CDR1 MNHEY and CDR2 SVGAGI. V lost 10 bases, J lost 0 bases, and 4 bases stayed unmatched. In DNA form, the CDR3 reads TGTGCCACCCTGGACAGGGCGAACACCGGGGAGCTGTTTTTT. Residues: CATLDRANTGELFF.

This clone came up once. The V call is TRBV7-2, the J call TRBJ1-1, with D tentatively TRBD1 (5 bases). V lost 5 bases and J lost 4, with 17 bases in between. The CDR3 runs 15 residues. In germline, CDR1 is SGHTA, CDR2 FQGNSA. The CDR3 DNA sequence: TGTGCCAGCAGCCCCCACCCAGGGTCTGGCACTGAAGCTTTCTTT. This sequence encodes CASSPHPGSGTEAFF.

The gene calls are TRBV5-1 and TRBJ1-1; D remains ambiguous. The CDR3 totals 17 residues. The germline V gene encodes CDR1 SGHRS and CDR2 YFSETQ. V lost 0 bases and J lost 0, with 15 bases in between. The CDR3 reads CASSLGLTADLNTEAFF. The CDR3 DNA follows: TGCGCCAGCAGCTTGGGCCTGACTGCGGACTTGAACACTGAAGCTTTCTTT.